The clone carrying this TCR beta chain was picked up many times. It was RNA transcripts that yielded the amplified TCR beta CDR3 regions. Primed by the HTBI set, a first-round RT-PCR was run on the TCR CDR3. TCRdb ran MiXCR on the multiplex PCR reads and lists one entry per CDR3 protein. The sample yields about half a million distinct CDR3 sequences, 16% seen once. The source of the PBMCs was roughly 10 ml of fresh peripheral blood. The sample comes from a study of T cells in Graves' hyperthyroidism and ophthalmopathy. Study in general: Peripheral blood was drawn at first diagnosis, prior to all treatment.

Germline CDR1 LGHDT, CDR2 YNNKEL (reference sequence). CDR3 length: 15 amino acids. Trimming removed 0 bases at V and 5 bases at J, with 12 bases between. The source material was blood. The chain has TRBV3-1 and TRBJ2-3; perhaps TRBD1 as D (6 bases). The clonotype originates from a woman aged 30 to 39 with Graves' ophthalmopathy. CDR3 nucleotide sequence: TGTGCCAGCAGCCAAGATGTGGGGGCGGTAGATACGCAGTATTTT. Translation: CASSQDVGAVDTQYF.